These 15 T cell receptor beta chains were sequenced from one sample in a study of blood T cell repertoires in COVID-19. TCRdb's table, derived via immunoSEQ multiplex PCR, lists solely in-frame clones and lacks some. Found here are about 220,000 clones, around 84% of them singletons; the top ten hold over 2.5%. The source material was peripheral blood. All receptors derive from a man aged 50-60 years who had recovered from COVID-19.

This sequence joins TRBV10-3 and TRBJ2-3, with D possibly matching TRBD1 (5 bases). Trimming took 2 bases from V and 6 from J, leaving 6 bases between them. The CDR3 loop spans 12 amino acids. Germline assignment: CDR1 ENHRY and CDR2 SYGVKD. CDR3 sequence reads: CAISEDSDTQYF. The CDR3 region has the DNA TGTGCCATCAGTGAGGACAGCGATACGCAGTATTTT.

This clone has a single count. This CDR3 reads CASSFLPGRLARSYEQYF. The CDR3 region has the DNA TGTGCCAGCAGTTTTCTCCCCGGACGGCTAGCGCGCTCCTACGAGCAGTACTTC. V usage is TRBV27 and J usage is TRBJ2-7; the D gene is possibly TRBD2 (6 bases). Between the trimmed V and J ends, which lost 3 bases and 0 bases, there was a span of 21 bases. This CDR3 contains 18 residues. CDR1 is MNHEY and CDR2 is SMNVEV in the germline V gene (reference sequence).

The chain couples TRBV7-7 to TRBJ2-2; TRBD2 matches 7 bases. The V and J ends lost 4 bases and 7 bases, in that order; junction bases with no gene match: 6. The germline V gene has CDR1 SSHAT and CDR2 FNYEAQ (reference sequence). This CDR3 has 14 amino acids. This CDR3 reads CASSSNPGGGELFF. DNA of the CDR3: TGTGCCAGCAGCTCAAATCCGGGAGGCGGGGAGCTGTTTTTT. Full variable domain (rest looked up from reference TRBV7-7 and TRBJ2-2): GAGVSQSPRYKVTKRGQDVTLRCDPISSHATLYWYQQALGQGPEFLTYFNYEAQPDKSGLPSDRFSAERPEGSISTLTIQRTEQRDSAMYRCASSSNPGGGELFFGEGSRLTVL.

This chain joins TRBV19 and TRBJ2-7, with 13 bases identical to TRBD2. The CDR3 runs 16 residues. Unmatched junction bases numbered 8, after V lost 3 bases and J lost 6 bases. Germline V gene sequence: CDR1 LNHDA, CDR2 SQIVND (reference sequence). The CDR3 coding sequence is TGTGCCAGTAGTATTCAAGCGGGACTAGCGGGATCCGAGCAGTACTTC. Its translation: CASSIQAGLAGSEQYF.

The rearrangement joins TRBV13 to TRBJ2-3; TRBD2 might be the D (6 bases). This CDR3 region has 15 residues. V was clipped by 2 bases and J by 5 bases, with 14 bases between them. The V gene's germline CDR1 is PRHDT and CDR2 FYEKMQ (reference sequence). In DNA form, the CDR3 reads TGTGCCAGCAGCTTACGGTGGGGGGAAGGAGATACGCAGTATTTT. Protein sequence: CASSLRWGEGDTQYF.

In its sample, this clone was seen once. The gene calls are TRBV6-2 or TRBV6-3 and TRBJ2-3; 13 positions agree with TRBD2. Per germline, CDR1 MNHEY and CDR2 SVGEGT. Trimming took 4 bases from V and 8 from J; bases not matched to a gene: 18. The length of the CDR3 is 19 residues. The CDR3 region is CASSSRNRGLAGILGTQYF. The CDR3 DNA is TGTGCCAGCAGTTCTCGGAATCGGGGACTAGCGGGAATCCTTGGTACGCAGTATTTT.

The chain employs TRBV10-3 and TRBJ2-3, with D perhaps matching TRBD1 (6 bases). The CDR3 spans 14 residues. Germline V gives CDR1 ENHRY, CDR2 SYGVKD. Trimming shortened V by 4 bases and J by 1 base, and 9 bases separated the two germline ends. The chain's CDR3 is CAISVSGGTDTQYF. Written as DNA, the CDR3 is TGTGCCATCAGTGTCTCAGGGGGCACAGATACGCAGTATTTT.

The rearrangement links TRBV7-6 to TRBJ2-7, with TRBD2 matching over 7 bases. This CDR3 has 15 residues. V shed 4 bases, J shed 4 bases, and the junction held 10 bases outside the gene matches. The germline V gene has CDR1 SGHVS and CDR2 FNYEAQ. The CDR3 coding sequence is TGTGCCAGCAGCTCCGGCGGCGGGAGAGGTTACGAGCAGTACTTC. Its protein is CASSSGGGRGYEQYF.

V usage is TRBV27 and J usage is TRBJ2-3, with 7 bases matching TRBD2. CDR3 size: 15 residues. In germline, CDR1 is MNHEY, CDR2 SMNVEV (reference sequence). V shed 6 bases and J 6 bases; nucleotides not matched to a gene: 12. In DNA, the CDR3 is TGTGCCAGCAGCCCCCGGGGGGAAAGGCCGGATACGCAGTATTTT. This codes for CASSPRGERPDTQYF.

The rearrangement joins TRBV3-1 (or the pseudogene TRBV3-2) to TRBJ2-1; no reliable D call. Per germline, CDR1 LGHDT and CDR2 YNNKEL (reference sequence). Trimming cost V 0 bases and J 1 base, with 19 bases left between them. The CDR3 is 19 amino acids. CDR3 protein: CASSQDQAGPLRSYNEQFF. The CDR3 nucleotides read TGTGCCAGCAGCCAAGATCAGGCAGGCCCCCTCCGGTCCTACAATGAGCAGTTCTTC.

This clone was counted between two and nine times. This rearrangement joins TRBV12-5 to TRBJ2-1, with 11 bases aligning to TRBD2. The CDR3 consists of 15 residues. In germline, CDR1 is LGHNT, CDR2 FRNRAP. The V and J ends lost 1 base and 8 bases, in that order; junction bases with no gene match: 4. DNA of the CDR3: TGTGCTAGTGGTTTGGGGCTAGCGGGGGGCGATGAGCAGTTCTTC. It is translated as CASGLGLAGGDEQFF. Supplemented by reference TRBV12-5 and TRBJ2-1, the full variable domain reads DARVTQTPRHKVTEMGQEVTMRCQPILGHNTVFWYRQTMMQGLELLAYFRNRAPLDDSGMPKDRFSAEMPDATLATLKIQPSEPRDSAVYFCASGLGLAGGDEQFFGPGTRLTVL.

The rearrangement joins TRBV3-1 (or the pseudogene TRBV3-2) to TRBJ2-1; TRBD2 aligns across 10 bases. The germline V gene encodes CDR1 LGHDT and CDR2 YNNKEL (reference sequence). V shed 1 base, J shed 10 bases, and the junction held 7 bases outside the gene matches. The CDR3 has 15 amino acids. In nucleotides, the CDR3 is TGTGCCAGCAGCCAAGCCCGGCTAGCGGGAGCCGAGCAGTTCTTC. Amino acids: CASSQARLAGAEQFF.

The chain has TRBV29-1 and TRBJ2-5; a possible D gene is TRBD1 (6 bases). Germline CDR1 SQVTM, CDR2 ANQGSEA. There are 13 residues in the CDR3. Trimming took 1 base from V and 5 from J, leaving 11 bases between them. CDR3 sequence (DNA): TGCAGCGTTGAAGTAGCCACAGGGGAGACCCAGTACTTC. Residues: CSVEVATGETQYF.

The rearrangement joins TRBV5-4 to TRBJ2-3; TRBD1 might be the D (5 bases). Germline V gene sequence: CDR1 SGHNT, CDR2 YYREEE (reference sequence). CDR3 length equals 16 residues. V was cut by 4 bases and J by 0 bases, with 15 bases left in between. The CDR3 DNA reads TGTGCCAGCAGCCTTCGGACACTGCCTAGCACAGATACGCAGTATTTT. It specifies CASSLRTLPSTDTQYF.

V gene TRBV24-1 combines with J gene TRBJ2-2; weak D call: TRBD1 (5 bases). Germline V gives CDR1 KGHDR, CDR2 SFDVKD. V lost 11 bases to trimming and J lost 5 bases, with 17 bases between them. The CDR3 is 14 residues long. This CDR3 is CASNTGDGTGELFF. DNA for the CDR3: TGTGCCAGCAATACAGGTGACGGAACCGGGGAGCTGTTTTTT.